Listed below are T cell receptor beta chains from one sample, sequenced in a study of vaccination and CD4 T cells after COVID-19. These receptors have no known antigen. MiXCR was run by TCRdb on the PCR reads, yielding one entry per CDR3 protein. The data contain under 20,000 distinct CDR3 sequences, more than 45% of them seen just once; the ten biggest clones take up about 2.9%. The specimen was CD4+ T cells from blood, cultured in vitro, collected after SARS-CoV-2 vaccination. These TCRs come from a human donor who had recovered from COVID-19. CDR3s include the opening cysteine and the closing phenylalanine or tryptophan. D genes are given only for firm matches. Size is omitted from some rows. Given values are once, few, many or a class for expanded clones.

D gene,V gene,J gene,clone size,CDR3 DNA,CDR3 protein
.,TRBV15,TRBJ1-5,.,TGTGCCACCAGCAGGGACAGTAACAATCAGCCCCAGCATTTT,CATSRDSNNQPQHF
TRBD2,TRBV6-5,TRBJ2-1,.,TGTGCCAGCAGTTACGGGACTAGCGGGAGTGAGCAGTTCTTC,CASSYGTSGSEQFF
.,TRBV20-1,TRBJ2-3,.,TGCAGTGCTAGTGTGGGACAGGGTTCTAGCGGGAGAGCAGATACGCAGTATTTT,CSASVGQGSSGRADTQYF
TRBD1,TRBV6-1,TRBJ1-6,.,TGTGCCAGCAGTGTTGGTATACAGGGGGCTTCACCCCTCCACTTT,CASSVGIQGASPLHF
.,TRBV11-2,TRBJ1-2,.,TGTGCCGGCAGCTTAGACCCCTATGGCTACACCTTC,CAGSLDPYGYTF
TRBD1,TRBV6-1,TRBJ1-1,.,TGTGCCAGCAGAAGCCAGGGGGGAAACACTGAAGCTTTCTTT,CASRSQGGNTEAFF
.,TRBV20-1,TRBJ2-1,.,TGCAGTGCCATAGACTACAATACTTCGAACTCCTACAATGAGCAGTTCTTC,CSAIDYNTSNSYNEQFF
TRBD1,TRBV27,TRBJ1-5,few,TGTGCCAGCGCAGACAGGGTCAATCAGCCCCAGCATTTT,CASADRVNQPQHF
.,TRBV11-2,TRBJ2-1,.,TGTGCCAGCAACTTAGTTATGGGGGGTGCTAGTGAGCAGTTCTTC,CASNLVMGGASEQFF
.,TRBV20-1,TRBJ1-4,.,TGCAGTGCATGGCGGGCCGAAAAACTGTTTTTT,CSAWRAEKLFF
.,TRBV24-1,TRBJ2-2,few,TGTGCCACCAGTTGGGGCGGGGAGCTGTTTTTT,CATSWGGELFF
TRBD2,TRBV7-3,TRBJ2-7,.,TGTGCCAGCAGCTTAACTAGCGGGATAGGGTACGAGCAGTACTTC,CASSLTSGIGYEQYF
.,TRBV7-9,TRBJ2-2,.,TGTGCCAGCAGCCCCCCGGGACTCTGGAACACCGGGGAGCTGTTTTTT,CASSPPGLWNTGELFF
.,TRBV7-2,TRBJ2-2,.,TGTGCCAGCAGCTTAGTAGCGACCGCCGGGGAGCTGTTTTTT,CASSLVATAGELFF
.,TRBV20-1,TRBJ1-5,.,TGCAGTGCTAGAGATCTGAGGGGTGGCGATCAGCCCCAGCATTTT,CSARDLRGGDQPQHF
.,TRBV19,TRBJ1-6,.,TGTGCCAGTCAGGCGCTACCTGGGGAGCCACCCCTCCACTTT,CASQALPGEPPLHF
TRBD1,TRBV15,TRBJ1-5,medium-sized,TGTGCCACCAGCAGGGGACAGGGGGAGAAGCCCCAGCATTTT,CATSRGQGEKPQHF
TRBD2,TRBV19,TRBJ2-2,few,TGTGCCAGTAGTATCCCGACTAGCGGGAGGGCCGGGGAGCTGTTTTTT,CASSIPTSGRAGELFF
.,TRBV6-1,TRBJ1-2,.,TGTGCCAGCACCTCCTTTGGGGGTGACTATGGCTACACCTTC,CASTSFGGDYGYTF
.,TRBV7-2,TRBJ1-2,few,TGTGCCAGCAGCTTAGCTACAGGAAGTGGCTACACCTTC,CASSLATGSGYTF
TRBD1,TRBV5-4,TRBJ1-2,.,TGTGCCAGCAGCAGGGGGACAGGGGCCCTCCCGAACTATGGCTACACCTTC,CASSRGTGALPNYGYTF
.,TRBV11-2,TRBJ1-6,.,TGTGCCAGCACCACCGCGGGACACTGGAATTCACCCCTCCACTTT,CASTTAGHWNSPLHF
.,TRBV20-1,TRBJ1-1,once,TGCAGTGCTAGAGATAAAAGGGAACCGAACACTGAAGCTTTCTTT,CSARDKREPNTEAFF
TRBD2,TRBV7-2,TRBJ2-5,.,TGTGCCAGCAGCTTATGGCGGGGGAGGGAGACCCAGTACTTC,CASSLWRGRETQYF
.,TRBV6-1,TRBJ2-7,once,TGTGCCAGCAGAGGAGGGAGCTACGAGCAGTACTTC,CASRGGSYEQYF
TRBD1,TRBV19,TRBJ1-1,few,TGTGCCAGTAGTCGACGGACAGGGCTGAACACTGAAGCTTTCTTT,CASSRRTGLNTEAFF
.,TRBV20-1,TRBJ1-5,.,TGCAGTGCTAGAGCAGACAATAGCAATCAGCCCCAGCATTTT,CSARADNSNQPQHF
.,TRBV28,TRBJ1-5,.,TGTGCCAGCAGCCCTGCAGTCGGCAAAAGGCCCCAGCATTTT,CASSPAVGKRPQHF